These T cell receptor beta chains were read from a single sample in a study of cytomegalovirus exposure and HLA in healthy donors. Clones were read by immunoSEQ multiplex PCR, and TCRdb kept only the in-frame ones, dropping some. This table holds some 130,000 clones, under 85% found once. The sequencing input was PBMCs. The receptor set was obtained from a male donor in good health and CMV-seropositive. CDR3s include the opening cysteine and the closing phenylalanine or tryptophan. D genes are given only for firm matches. A clone size is listed for some rows: how often the clone was seen (once, few, many), or a class if it is expanded.

D gene	clone size	V gene	J gene	CDR3 protein	CDR3 DNA
TRBD1	NA	TRBV25-1	TRBJ1-4	CASSEPGQLNEKLFF	TGTGCCAGCAGTGAACCGGGACAGCTAAATGAAAAACTGTTTTTT
NA	once	TRBV2	TRBJ2-1	CASGEYNEQFF	TGTGCCAGCGGGGAGTACAATGAGCAGTTCTTC
TRBD1	NA	TRBV10-3	TRBJ2-1	CAISDGTGDYNEQFF	TGTGCCATCAGCGATGGGACAGGGGACTACAATGAGCAGTTCTTC
NA	NA	TRBV19	TRBJ2-3	CATHSRGTTDTQYF	TGTGCCACCCACTCTAGGGGGACCACAGATACGCAGTATTTT
NA	NA	TRBV29-1	TRBJ1-2	CSVVGGAHYGYTF	TGCAGCGTGGTGGGAGGGGCACACTATGGCTACACCTTC
TRBD1	few	TRBV5-1	TRBJ1-2	CASSPGTGPFLGYTF	TGCGCCAGCAGCCCAGGGACAGGGCCTTTCTTGGGCTACACCTTC
NA	once	TRBV18	TRBJ1-5	CASSREQGINQPQHF	TGTGCCAGCTCAAGGGAACAGGGAATCAATCAGCCCCAGCATTTT
NA	NA	TRBV5-5	TRBJ1-6	CASTETVSNSPLHF	TGTGCCAGCACCGAGACTGTTTCTAATTCACCCCTCCACTTT
NA	NA	TRBV14	TRBJ1-6	CASSSGPSVGSPLHF	TGTGCCAGCAGCTCTGGTCCGTCGGTCGGTTCACCCCTCCACTTT
NA	NA	TRBV4-1	TRBJ1-1	CASSQVGAGATF	NA
TRBD1	NA	TRBV9	TRBJ1-2	CASSPRQGGDYGYTF	TGTGCCAGCAGCCCAAGACAGGGCGGGGACTATGGCTACACCTTC
NA	NA	TRBV5-1	TRBJ1-1	CASSLLGQENTEAFF	TGCGCCAGCAGCTTGCTGGGGCAGGAGAACACTGAAGCTTTCTTT
NA	NA	TRBV6-1	TRBJ1-4	CAISEGEGGGEKLFF	TGTGCCATCAGTGAAGGAGAAGGGGGGGGAGAAAAACTGTTTTTT